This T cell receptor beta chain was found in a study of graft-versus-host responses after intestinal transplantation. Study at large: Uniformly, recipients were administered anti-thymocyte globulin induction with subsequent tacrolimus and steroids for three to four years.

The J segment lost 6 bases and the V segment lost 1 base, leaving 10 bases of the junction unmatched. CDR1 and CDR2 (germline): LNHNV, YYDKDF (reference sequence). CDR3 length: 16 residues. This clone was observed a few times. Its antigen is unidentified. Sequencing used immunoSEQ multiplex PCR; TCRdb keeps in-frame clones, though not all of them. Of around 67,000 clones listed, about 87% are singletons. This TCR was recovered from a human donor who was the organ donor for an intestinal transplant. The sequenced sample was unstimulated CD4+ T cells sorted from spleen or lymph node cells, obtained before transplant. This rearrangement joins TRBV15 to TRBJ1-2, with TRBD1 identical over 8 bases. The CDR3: CATSRADPRTGNGYTF. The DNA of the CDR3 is TGTGCCACCAGCAGAGCCGATCCGCGGACAGGGAATGGCTACACCTTC.